The 27 T cell receptor beta chains in this list originate from one sample, sequenced in a study of sequential checkpoint blockade in melanoma. Noted treatment: randomized to nivolumab then ipilimumab (arm A) or the reverse (arm B). TCRdb's copy holds only in-frame clones and misses some; the assay was immunoSEQ multiplex PCR. This table has 12,000 or so clones, 70% to 85% appearing once. Sequencing was performed on CD8+ T cells sorted from blood (inferred from file names), taken from a patient given nivolumab and ipilimumab in sequence. Every receptor here comes from a human donor with melanoma.

By proportion, this clone is medium-sized. The chain employs TRBV6-4 and TRBJ2-2; TRBD1 aligns across 10 bases. The CDR3 sequence is 13 residues long. J lost 3 bases, V lost 8 bases, and 0 bases had no gene match. Germline CDR1 is MRHNA and CDR2 is SNTAGT. The CDR3 DNA is TGTGCCAGCGGGACAGGGGACACCGGGGAGCTGTTTTTT. Translation: CASGTGDTGELFF.

This clone showed up just once. This chain links TRBV18 with TRBJ1-4; possible D gene TRBD1, 5 bases. The ends were cut back, 0 bases at V and 5 bases at J, with 10 bases in the middle. The CDR3 length is 15 residues. Germline V gene sequence: CDR1 KGHSH, CDR2 LQKENI. CDR3 in amino acids: CASSPPPGGNEKLFF. CDR3 in DNA: TGTGCCAGCTCACCACCGCCGGGGGGGAATGAAAAACTGTTTTTT.

J is TRBJ2-7 and V is TRBV5-1; TRBD1 might be the D (5 bases). This CDR3 has 15 residues. Germline-derived CDR1 and CDR2 are SGHRS and YFSETQ. V was shortened by 2 bases and J by 1 base, with 13 bases between the two germline ends. CDR3 region: CASSFKGATSYEQYF. The CDR3 coding sequence is TGCGCCAGCAGCTTCAAAGGGGCTACTTCCTACGAGCAGTACTTC.

The V gene is TRBV9, the J gene TRBJ1-4; TRBD1 agrees at 10 bases. After removal of 0 bases from V and 8 bases from J, the junction contained 13 bases not matched to a gene. The CDR3 loop spans 18 amino acids. Per germline, CDR1 SGDLS and CDR2 YYNGEE. The CDR3 loop reads CASSVGPPGTGAGEKLFF. CDR3 DNA: TGTGCCAGCAGCGTAGGCCCACCCGGGACAGGGGCGGGAGAAAAACTGTTTTTT.

This chain links TRBV2 with TRBJ2-7; 12 bases are shared with TRBD2. Trimming at V came to 7 bases and at J to 4 bases, leaving 8 bases not matched to a gene. This CDR3 is 15 amino acids long. Germline V gene data show CDR1 as SNHLY and CDR2 as FYNNEI. CDR3 in amino acids: CASKLLAGGTYEQYF. As DNA, the CDR3 is TGTGCCAGCAAGCTACTAGCGGGGGGCACATACGAGCAGTACTTC.

The gene calls are TRBV7-8 and TRBJ2-2; 8 positions match TRBD2. The V segment lost 0 bases and the J segment 4 bases; nucleotides outside the gene matches: 4. This CDR3 has 16 amino acids. Germline V gives CDR1 SGHVS, CDR2 FQNEAQ. CDR3 nucleotides: TGTGCCAGCAGCTTAGCAGCGGGGGATTCCACCGGGGAGCTGTTTTTT. Residues: CASSLAAGDSTGELFF.

This sequence joins TRBV29-1 and TRBJ1-4; 9 nucleotides match TRBD1. CDR3 length: 15 residues. CDR1 is SQVTM, CDR2 ANQGSEA, per germline. With 5 bases clipped from V and 3 bases from J, the junction kept 7 bases outside the gene matches. In nucleotides, the CDR3 is TGCAGCGTTACAGGGGGCGGGGGATCTAATGAAAAACTGTTTTTT. Its translation is CSVTGGGGSNEKLFF. The full variable domain, its missing parts supplied by reference TRBV29-1 and TRBJ1-4, is SAVISQKPSRDICQRGTSLTIQCQVDSQVTMMFWYRQQPGQSLTLIATANQGSEATYESGFVIDKFPISRPNLTFSTLTVSNMSPEDSSIYLCSVTGGGGSNEKLFFGSGTQLSVL.

This chain links TRBV29-1 with TRBJ1-2, with 11 bases fitting TRBD1. The CDR3 loop spans 14 amino acids. With V trimmed by 0 bases and J by 4 bases, 1 base remained unmatched. Germline V gives CDR1 SQVTM, CDR2 ANQGSEA. CDR3 DNA sequence: TGCAGCGTTGAAGATGGGACAGGGGGCTATGGCTACACCTTC. Translation: CSVEDGTGGYGYTF. The full variable domain, rest sourced from reference TRBV29-1 and TRBJ1-2, is SAVISQKPSRDICQRGTSLTIQCQVDSQVTMMFWYRQQPGQSLTLIATANQGSEATYESGFVIDKFPISRPNLTFSTLTVSNMSPEDSSIYLCSVEDGTGGYGYTFGSGTRLTVV.

The chain joins TRBV19 to TRBJ1-6, with 7 nucleotides matching TRBD1. J lost 9 bases, V lost 6 bases, and 11 bases had no gene match. The CDR3 extends over 15 amino acids. CDR1 and CDR2 from the germline V gene are LNHDA and SQIVND (reference sequence). The CDR3 sequence: CASRALQGKRSPLHF. For the CDR3, the DNA is TGTGCCAGTAGGGCCCTACAGGGGAAGCGTTCACCCCTCCACTTT.

This sequence joins TRBV9 and TRBJ2-1, with 9 nucleotides matching TRBD2. The CDR3 length is 15 residues. In germline, CDR1 is SGDLS, CDR2 YYNGEE. The V and J ends lost 3 bases and 0 bases, in that order; junction bases with no gene match: 1. CDR3 sequence (DNA): TGTGCCAGCAGCGCGACTAGCGGCTCCTACAATGAGCAGTTCTTC. This codes for CASSATSGSYNEQFF.

This sequence joins TRBV7-9 and TRBJ2-2; D is perhaps TRBD1 (5 bases). The CDR3 totals 14 residues. Germline V gives CDR1 SEHNR, CDR2 FQNEAQ (reference sequence). V lost 3 bases, J lost 4 bases, and 9 bases lay in between. CDR3 sequence: CASSFQGSTGELFF. The CDR3 nucleotides read TGTGCCAGCAGCTTTCAGGGTTCCACCGGGGAGCTGTTTTTT.

V is TRBV6-4 and J is TRBJ1-1, with TRBD1 as a possible D gene (6 bases). CDR1 is MRHNA and CDR2 is SNTAGT in the germline V gene. The CDR3 runs to 13 residues. The V gene lost 3 bases and the J gene lost 5 bases, with 10 bases spanning the gap. CDR3 sequence: CASSEIRGTEAFF. DNA for the CDR3: TGTGCCAGCAGTGAGATCAGGGGTACTGAAGCTTTCTTT.

The rearrangement links TRBV7-6 to TRBJ1-1; 8 bases align to TRBD1. The length of the CDR3 is 14 residues. The junction had 2 bases not matched to a gene; V was cut back by 1 base and J by 4 bases. The germline CDR1 and CDR2 sequences are SGHVS and FNYEAQ. The CDR3 DNA reads as TGTGCCAGCAGCTTAGTCACAGGGGGCACTGAAGCTTTCTTT. Residues: CASSLVTGGTEAFF.

V gene TRBV28 combines with J gene TRBJ2-5, with D perhaps TRBD2 (5 bases). Per the germline V gene, CDR1 is MDHEN and CDR2 is SYDVKM. CDR3 length equals 12 residues. The ends were cut back, 5 bases at V and 2 bases at J, with 6 bases in the middle. CDR3 DNA sequence: TGTGCCAGCAGTCCGGGGCAAGAGACCCAGTACTTC. As protein: CASSPGQETQYF.

The chain couples TRBV4-2 to TRBJ1-1; D call uncertain. Germline V gene data show CDR1 as LGHNA and CDR2 as YNFKEQ. Trimming removed 1 base at V and 2 bases at J, with 5 bases between. This CDR3 has 13 residues. This CDR3 is CASSQATNTEAFF. The CDR3, as DNA: TGTGCCAGCAGCCAAGCGACAAACACTGAAGCTTTCTTT.

The gene calls are TRBV7-2 and TRBJ2-1; 10 bases align to TRBD2. V lost 6 bases and J lost 8; bases outside the gene matches: 4. The CDR3 is 13 residues long. CDR1 SGHTA and CDR2 FQGNSA come from the germline V gene. In DNA, the CDR3 is TGTGCCAGCAGGTGGACTAGCGGCGATGAGCAGTTCTTC. Protein sequence: CASRWTSGDEQFF.

J is TRBJ2-3 and V is TRBV6-1, with TRBD1 as a possible D gene (5 bases). Germline lookup yields CDR1 MNHNS and CDR2 SASEGT. CDR3 length: 16 residues. V lost 1 base to trimming and J lost 6 bases, with 17 bases between them. The CDR3 region has the DNA TGTGCCAGCAGTGAAGAGCATGTCCTAGGGGTTGATACGCAGTATTTT. This gives the protein CASSEEHVLGVDTQYF.

The chain recombines TRBV27 with TRBJ2-1; possible D gene TRBD1, 6 bases. The germline V and J ends were trimmed by 3 bases and 3 bases, with 18 bases remaining between them. CDR3 length: 17 amino acids. Per germline, CDR1 MNHEY and CDR2 SMNVEV (reference sequence). CDR3 amino acids: CASSFLNVGGHYNEQFF. The CDR3 region has the DNA TGTGCCAGCAGTTTTCTTAACGTAGGGGGTCACTACAATGAGCAGTTCTTC.

A single count supports this clone. The CDR3 is CASKGTGLIYEQYF. CDR3 nucleotides: TGTGCCAGCAAGGGGACAGGGTTGATCTACGAGCAGTACTTC. The chain uses TRBV6-5 and TRBJ2-7, with 9 bases fitting TRBD1. Germline V CDR1 and CDR2: MNHEY, SVGAGI. The CDR3 is 14 residues long. V lost 7 bases and J lost 3; bases outside the gene matches: 7.

The count of this clone is one. Written as DNA, the CDR3 is TGTGCCACCAGCAGAGAAGGTGTAGCGGGAGTCCCGAACACCGGGGAGCTGTTTTTT. It translates to CATSREGVAGVPNTGELFF. The chain couples TRBV15 to TRBJ2-2, with 9 bases aligning to TRBD2. V was pared by 0 bases and J by 0 bases, with 8 bases of the junction left unmatched. This CDR3 has 19 amino acids. Germline V gene sequence: CDR1 LNHNV, CDR2 YYDKDF (reference sequence).

This sequence joins TRBV9 and TRBJ2-1; TRBD2 matches 8 bases. CDR3 length: 14 amino acids. Germline V gene lookup returns CDR1 SGDLS and CDR2 YYNGEE. The V gene end was trimmed by 5 bases and the J gene end by 0 bases; junction bases not matched to a gene: 1. The DNA of the CDR3 is TGTGCCAGCAGTAGCGGGGACTCCTACAATGAGCAGTTCTTC. Translating gives CASSSGDSYNEQFF.

This clone was observed a single time. The chain uses TRBV25-1 and TRBJ2-2; possibly TRBD1 for D (6 bases). The length of the CDR3 is 15 residues. Germline loops: CDR1 MGHDK, CDR2 SYGVNS. Deletions cut 5 bases from V and 7 bases from J, with 17 bases between. CDR3 region: CASSPGVWIGGELFF. DNA for the CDR3: TGTGCCAGCAGTCCAGGGGTTTGGATTGGCGGGGAGCTGTTTTTT.

The V and J genes are TRBV21-1 and TRBJ2-7; the table names TRBD2, a call not compared with the DNA. TRBV21-1 has pseudogene status. The CDR3 totals 17 residues. The CDR3 nucleotides read TGTGCCAGCAGCAAAGGATCTCCAGGAGGTGAACCCTACGAGCAGTACTTC. Translation: CASSKGSPGGEPYEQYF.

J is TRBJ1-5 and V is TRBV10-1; the D gene is possibly TRBD1 (6 bases). Between the trimmed V and J ends, which lost 4 bases and 11 bases, there was a span of 15 bases. This CDR3 has 13 amino acids. Germline V CDR1 and CDR2: WNHNN, SYGVQD (reference sequence). The CDR3 DNA reads as TGCGCCAGCAGTGGGCAGGGGAGTGGCTCCCAGCATTTT. Amino acids: CASSGQGSGSQHF.

This rearrangement joins TRBV27 to TRBJ1-1; 7 bases are a match to TRBD1. This CDR3 contains 13 residues. J lost 1 base, V lost 10 bases, and 6 bases had no gene match. CDR1 is MNHEY, CDR2 SMNVEV, per germline (reference sequence). In DNA, the CDR3 is TGTGCCACGCGACAGGGATCGAACACTGAAGCTTTCTTT. Translation: CATRQGSNTEAFF.

Here the CDR3 reads CSVVDPGSNTGELFF. The CDR3 DNA follows: TGCAGCGTTGTGGATCCAGGATCCAACACCGGGGAGCTGTTTTTT. J is TRBJ2-2 and V is TRBV29-1; no clear D gene. Germline V CDR1 and CDR2: SQVTM, ANQGSEA. V lost 4 bases to trimming and J lost 2 bases, with 14 bases between them. CDR3 length: 15 residues.

This chain links TRBV6-1 with TRBJ2-5; D gene unclear. Trimming removed 4 bases from V and 1 base from J, with 7 bases in between. The germline V gene encodes CDR1 MNHNS and CDR2 SASEGT. The CDR3 covers 13 residues. DNA for the CDR3: TGTGCCAGCAGTGTAGTTGCCCAAGAGACCCAGTACTTC. It encodes CASSVVAQETQYF.